Below, 14 T cell receptor beta chains from the same sample are listed, as sequenced in a study of T cell repertoires in cytomegalovirus infection. TCRdb called the reads again in MiXCR, with one record for every CDR3 protein. The repertoire holds around 270,000 distinct CDR3 sequences, with approximately 10% as singletons. The material sequenced was PBMCs. The source of these receptors is a human donor in good health (CMV status not recorded). Some clones in this sample may be carry-over from other donors' samples.

This clonotype was seen repeatedly, ten times or more. This chain uses TRBV20-1 with TRBJ1-2; D is ambiguous. Trimming removed 0 bases at V and 3 bases at J, with 17 bases between. The germline CDR1 and CDR2 sequences are DFQATT and SNEGSKA (reference sequence). The CDR3 has 16 residues. CDR3 in amino acids: CSARDQGYNADYGYTF. Here the CDR3 DNA reads TGCAGTGCTAGAGATCAAGGGTATAACGCTGACTATGGCTACACCTTC.

This clonotype was counted ten times or more. The chain combines TRBV28 with TRBJ2-5; TRBD1 agrees at 10 bases. V lost 7 bases, J lost 5 bases, and 4 bases stayed unmatched. Germline V lookup: CDR1 MDHEN, CDR2 SYDVKM. The CDR3 runs to 13 residues. The CDR3 protein is CASIGTGVETQYF. In DNA, the CDR3 is TGTGCCAGCATCGGGACAGGGGTCGAGACCCAGTACTTC.

This clonotype was recorded at least ten times. The chain carries TRBV19 and TRBJ1-5, with D possibly TRBD1 on 6 matching bases. Between the trimmed V and J ends, which lost 9 bases and 0 bases, there was a span of 21 bases. Per germline, CDR1 LNHDA and CDR2 SQIVND (reference sequence). This CDR3 is 17 amino acids long. The CDR3 sequence is CASRKTGQLDSNQPQHF. The CDR3 bases are TGTGCCAGCAGAAAGACTGGACAGTTAGATAGCAATCAGCCCCAGCATTTT.

This clonotype has ten or more counts. The chain joins TRBV5-1 to TRBJ1-2; D is undetermined. Trimming pared 5 bases from V and 7 bases from J, leaving 18 bases between. The CDR3 covers 14 residues. CDR1 is SGHRS and CDR2 is YFSETQ in the germline V gene. Here the CDR3 DNA reads TGCGCCAGCAGTTTCCCCGCGGAGCCAAGTGGCTACACCTTC. Translation: CASSFPAEPSGYTF.

In this sample, this clonotype turned up many times. The genes are TRBV12-3 or TRBV12-4 and TRBJ2-2; 7 bases line up with TRBD2. The length of the CDR3 is 15 residues. Unmatched junction bases numbered 4, after V lost 6 bases and J lost 0 bases. CDR3 bases: TGTGCCAGCAGCCGGGACTATCCGAACACCGGGGAGCTGTTTTTT. Protein sequence: CASSRDYPNTGELFF.

This clonotype was seen at least ten times. This rearrangement joins TRBV28 to TRBJ2-3; the D gene is possibly TRBD2 (7 bases). Trimming took 5 bases from V and 0 from J, leaving 12 bases between them. The length of the CDR3 is 15 residues. Germline CDR1 MDHEN, CDR2 SYDVKM. CDR3 DNA sequence: TGTGCCAGCAGTGGCGGGGGCCGCAGCACAGATACGCAGTATTTT. Encoded protein: CASSGGGRSTDTQYF.

The chain uses TRBV20-1 and TRBJ1-4; the match to TRBD1 covers 8 bases. Per germline, CDR1 DFQATT and CDR2 SNEGSKA (reference sequence). V trimming: 0 bases; J trimming: 4 bases; junction bases outside the gene matches: 10. CDR3 size: 17 residues. The CDR3 DNA follows: TGCAGTGCTAGAGATCAAGGAAGGGACAGGTTTAATGAAAAACTGTTTTTT. Translating it yields CSARDQGRDRFNEKLFF.

The table lists this clonotype with many counts. The rearrangement joins TRBV7-6 to TRBJ1-3; D not resolved. V was trimmed by 0 bases and J by 4 bases, leaving 10 bases between them. This CDR3 comprises 15 residues. Germline assignment: CDR1 SGHVS and CDR2 FNYEAQ. DNA for the CDR3: TGTGCCAGCAGCTTAGCACCTATTTCGGGAAACACCATATATTTT. The encoded protein is CASSLAPISGNTIYF.

The table lists this clonotype with many counts. The V call is TRBV7-2, the J call TRBJ1-1, with D uncertain. V was clipped by 2 bases and J by 4 bases, with 11 bases between them. Germline assignment: CDR1 SGHTA and CDR2 FQGNSA. CDR3 length equals 14 residues. CDR3 amino acids: CASSLLRGTTEAFF. In DNA, the CDR3 is TGTGCCAGCAGCTTACTGCGGGGTACCACTGAAGCTTTCTTT. Full variable domain (rest looked up from reference TRBV7-2 and TRBJ1-1): GAGVSQSPSNKVTEKGKDVELRCDPISGHTALYWYRQSLGQGLEFLIYFQGNSAPDKSGLPSDRFSAERTGGSVSTLTIQRTQQEDSAVYLCASSLLRGTTEAFFGQGTRLTVV.

There are many counts of this clonotype. The V and J genes are TRBV6-2 or TRBV6-3 and TRBJ1-1; no firm D call. The CDR3 is 12 amino acids. V gave up 6 bases and J gave up 6 bases, with 11 bases separating them. Germline V gene sequence: CDR1 MNHEY, CDR2 SVGEGT. The CDR3 loop is CASSLAGSEAFF. As DNA, the CDR3 is TGTGCCAGCAGCCTAGCGGGTTCTGAAGCTTTCTTT.

This clonotype was counted only a few times. This sequence joins TRBV20-1 and TRBJ1-5; D unresolved. CDR1 is DFQATT, CDR2 SNEGSKA, per germline (reference sequence). Trimming took off 0 bases at V and 0 bases at J, with 6 bases between the two ends. This CDR3 has 14 residues. For the CDR3, the DNA is TGCAGTGCTAGAGACAGAAATAGCAATCAGCCCCAGCATTTT. The encoded protein is CSARDRNSNQPQHF.

This clonotype has at least ten counts. The chain uses TRBV7-3 and TRBJ2-7, with 10 bases fitting TRBD1. Per the germline V gene, CDR1 is SGHTA and CDR2 is FQGTGA. Trimming cost V 3 bases and J 2 bases; bases outside gene matches: 7. The length of the CDR3 is 16 residues. The CDR3 nucleotides are TGTGCCAGCAGCTTGGATCCGGGACAGGGGCCCTACGAGCAGTACTTC. Amino acid sequence: CASSLDPGQGPYEQYF.

The rearrangement uses TRBV28 and TRBJ2-1, with 10 bases matching TRBD2. Germline trimming cut 4 bases from V and 4 bases from J; bases unmatched to any gene: 7. The CDR3 covers 16 residues. The V gene's germline CDR1 is MDHEN and CDR2 SYDVKM. CDR3 loop: CASSSSSGGIYNEQFF. DNA for the CDR3: TGTGCCAGCAGTTCATCTAGCGGGGGTATATACAATGAGCAGTTCTTC.

This clonotype was counted ten times or more. J is TRBJ1-5 and V is TRBV4-1; possible D gene TRBD1, 6 bases. This CDR3 contains 16 residues. Germline CDR1 is MGHRA and CDR2 is YSYEKL. Trimming removed 6 bases at V and 7 bases at J, with 22 bases between. CDR3 in amino acids: CASRVNRDGQHQPQHF. The CDR3 nucleotides read TGCGCCAGCAGAGTAAATCGGGACGGACAGCACCAGCCCCAGCATTTT.